This entry features one T cell receptor beta chain sequence. The antigen remains unidentified. The data belong to a study of a mutant IDH1 vaccine in newly diagnosed glioma. Clones were sequenced by immunoSEQ multiplex PCR, and TCRdb holds only the in-frame ones, with some missing. This table holds fewer than 55,000 clones, less than 65% found once. Germline loops: CDR1 SNHLY, CDR2 FYNNEI. Deletions cut 6 bases from V and 7 bases from J, with 13 bases between. This CDR3 has 13 amino acids. Documented time point: week 47, end of study. In every dose of vaccine, 300 ug of mutant IDH1 20-mer peptide was given alongside topical imiquimod. Across weeks 1, 3, 5, 7, 11, 15, 19 and 23, patients received a vaccination each time, eight in all.

The source material was peripheral blood mononuclear cells (PBMCs), sampled from a glioma patient whose treatment included an IDH1 peptide vaccine. This chain connects TRBV2 to TRBJ1-5, with a tentative D call TRBD1 (6 bases). The origin of this receptor is a man in his forties or fifties with glioma. Some clones in this sample may be carry-over from other donors' samples. The CDR3 reads CASSEDSVQPQHF. For the CDR3, the DNA is TGTGCCAGCAGCGAGGACAGTGTCCAGCCCCAGCATTTT.